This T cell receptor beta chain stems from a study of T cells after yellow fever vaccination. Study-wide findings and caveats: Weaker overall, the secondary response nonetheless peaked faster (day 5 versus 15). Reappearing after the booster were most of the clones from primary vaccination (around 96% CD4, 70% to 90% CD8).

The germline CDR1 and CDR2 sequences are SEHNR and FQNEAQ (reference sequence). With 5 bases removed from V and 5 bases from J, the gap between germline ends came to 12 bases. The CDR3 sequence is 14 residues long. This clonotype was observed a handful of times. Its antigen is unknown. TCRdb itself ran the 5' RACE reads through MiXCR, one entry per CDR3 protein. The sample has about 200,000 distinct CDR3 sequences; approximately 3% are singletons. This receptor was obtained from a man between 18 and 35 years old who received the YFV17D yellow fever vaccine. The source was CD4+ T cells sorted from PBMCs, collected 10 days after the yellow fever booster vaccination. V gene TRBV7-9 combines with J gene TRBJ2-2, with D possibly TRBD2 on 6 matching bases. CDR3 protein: CASSADYVTGELFF. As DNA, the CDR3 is TGTGCCAGCAGCGCGGACTATGTGACCGGGGAGCTGTTTTTT. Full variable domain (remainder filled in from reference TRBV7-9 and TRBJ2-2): DTGVSQNPRHKITKRGQNVTFRCDPISEHNRLYWYRQTLGQGPEFLTYFQNEAQLEKSRLLSDRFSAERPKGSFSTLEIQRTEQGDSAMYLCASSADYVTGELFFGEGSRLTVL.